The clone carrying this T cell receptor beta chain came up many times. EMRA cells were CD45RA+CD27-, and effector memory cells CD45RA-CD27-. The data were obtained in a study of naive and memory T cell subsets. There are 16 residues in the CDR3. Losses at the gene ends were 6 bases for V and 2 bases for J; bases not matched to a gene: 12. Germline V gene sequence: CDR1 KGHSH, CDR2 LQKENI. An equimolar mix of two oligonucleotides served as the beta constant-region primer for TRBC1 and TRBC2. Ligated cDNA was amplified by four rounds of PCR with nested alpha and beta constant-region primers and SP2. TCRdb reprocessed the UMI-ligation and nested PCR reads with MiXCR, giving one entry per CDR3 protein. The sample has 9,500 to 10,000 distinct CDR3 sequences; 5.5% to 6.5% are singletons.

The genes are TRBV18 and TRBJ2-7, with 8 bases aligning to TRBD1. The receptor was derived from a human donor in good health. The source material was CD4+ TEMRA cells from blood. Subset here: effector memory re-expressing CD45RA, CD45RA+ CD27-. The CDR3 coding sequence is TGTGCCAGCTCTCCTATGGACAGGGCGGGGACCTACGAGCAGTACTTC. This encodes CASSPMDRAGTYEQYF.